This T cell receptor (beta chain) is drawn from a study of molecular identifiers for immune sequencing clone quantification. Regarding the study as a whole: Clonotypes topping 20 RNA copies carried over 97% of effector molecules but under 1% of naive ones.

From the PCR reads, TCRdb called clonotypes with MiXCR, one entry per CDR3 protein. Of some 580,000 distinct CDR3 sequences in the sample, 25% are singletons; the top ten hold about 0.81%. Using a CD8+CD4-CCR7+CD45RA+ phenotype, naive CD8 T cells were sorted. This clonotype has a count of ten or more. Its target is unknown. The CDR3 contains 15 residues. Trimming pared 5 bases from V and 4 bases from J, leaving 15 bases between. Germline V gene data show CDR1 as SGHVS and CDR2 as FNYEAQ. The V gene is TRBV7-6, the J gene TRBJ1-5, with D unresolved. The sequenced material came from naive CD8+ T cells from blood, with Jurkat cell RNA spiked in. This sample's subset: FACS-sorted CD8+CD4-CCR7+CD45RA+ naive T cells. The receptor's source is a human donor in good health. Some libraries in this study had Jurkat cell RNA spiked in. The CDR3 reads CASSLTDGLNQPQHF. CDR3 coding DNA: TGTGCCAGCAGCCTGACGGACGGCCTTAATCAGCCCCAGCATTTT.